One and the same sample provided the 10 T cell receptor beta chains below, sequenced in a study of blood T cell repertoires in COVID-19. Produced via immunoSEQ multiplex PCR; TCRdb's table is partial and in-frame only. The sample contains 150,000 to 200,000 clones, 87% of which appear only once. The sequencing sample was made of peripheral blood. The receptors originated from a man aged 40-50 years with active or convalescent COVID-19.

Worth noting for this clone: The junction shows a germline mismatch at one end, possibly a read error. The rearrangement joins TRBV30 to TRBJ1-2; D might be TRBD1 (6 bases). The CDR3 extends over 13 amino acids. Germline V lookup: CDR1 GTSNPN, CDR2 SVGIG (reference sequence). CDR3: CAWSQYRDYGYTF. CDR3 bases: TGTGCCTGGTCGCAATACAGGGACTACGGCTACACCTTC.

A single count supports this clone. This sample also contains other DNA sequences that code for the same CDR3. The chain employs TRBV24-1 and TRBJ2-1; D perhaps matches TRBD2 (6 bases). Trimming shortened V by 4 bases and J by 8 bases, and 8 bases separated the two germline ends. Germline V gene sequence: CDR1 KGHDR, CDR2 SFDVKD. The CDR3 has 12 amino acids. The CDR3 region has the DNA TGTGCCACCAGTGAATGGGGGGATGAGCAGTTCTTC. This codes for CATSEWGDEQFF.

The chain employs TRBV21-1 and TRBJ1-5; TRBD1 was called by the table and not checked on the DNA. TRBV21-1 is annotated as a pseudogene. This CDR3 spans 13 amino acids. The CDR3: CASSKTGKEPQHF. In DNA, the CDR3 is TGTGCCAGCAGCAAGACAGGGAAGGAGCCCCAGCATTTT.

This chain uses TRBV4-2 with TRBJ1-4, with 9 nucleotides matching TRBD1. The germline gives CDR1 LGHNA, CDR2 YNFKEQ. J was trimmed by 7 bases and V by 4 bases; bases with no gene match: 4. CDR3 length: 14 residues. CDR3 region: CASSPGQGFEKLFF. The CDR3 DNA is TGTGCCAGCAGCCCGGGACAGGGCTTTGAAAAACTGTTTTTT.

The chain combines TRBV12-1 with TRBJ2-3; the D segment call TRBD2 is taken from the table without a DNA check. TRBV12-1 is a pseudogene segment. The CDR3 has 20 residues. For the CDR3, the DNA is TGTGCCAGCAGCTACGAGCGGGGGGGCCGGGAGGTAATAGGCGCAGATACGCAGTATTTT. Its translation: CASSYERGGREVIGADTQYF.

V and J are TRBV11-2 and TRBJ2-7; a possible D gene is TRBD1 (6 bases). The CDR3 has 15 residues. Trimming took off 6 bases at V and 3 bases at J, with 18 bases between the two ends. Germline CDR1 SGHAT, CDR2 FQNNGV. The CDR3 spells CASSLTGPGYYEQYF. CDR3 nucleotides: TGTGCCAGCAGTTTGACAGGCCCTGGCTACTACGAGCAGTACTTC.

This clone was seen once. CDR3 sequence: CASSGTGREPQHF. The CDR3 DNA is TGTGCCAGTAGCGGGACAGGGAGGGAGCCCCAGCATTTT. This sequence joins TRBV19 and TRBJ1-5; 9 bases are a match to TRBD1. The CDR3 contains 13 residues. The V gene's germline CDR1 is LNHDA and CDR2 SQIVND (reference sequence). V lost 6 bases to trimming and J lost 8 bases; unmatched junction nucleotides: 5.

The genes are TRBV28 and TRBJ1-3, with D possibly matching TRBD1 (6 bases). CDR3 size: 15 residues. The germline V and J ends were trimmed by 8 bases and 4 bases, with 18 bases remaining between them. The germline gives CDR1 MDHEN, CDR2 SYDVKM. The CDR3 sequence is CASGNLGADGNTIYF. The CDR3 DNA follows: TGTGCCAGCGGTAACTTGGGGGCGGACGGAAACACCATATATTTT. The variable domain in full, with the rest retrieved from reference TRBV28 and TRBJ1-3, is DVKVTQSSRYLVKRTGEKVFLECVQDMDHENMFWYRQDPGLGLRLIYFSYDVKMKEKGDIPEGYSVSREKKERFSLILESASTNQTSMYLCASGNLGADGNTIYFGEGSWLTVV.

The chain recombines TRBV5-1 with TRBJ1-1; the D is unclear. The CDR3 sequence is 14 residues long. Germline V gives CDR1 SGHRS, CDR2 YFSETQ. V lost 4 bases and J lost 0, with 10 bases in between. The CDR3 DNA reads TGCGCCAGCAGCAAGTTACAGATGAACACTGAAGCTTTCTTT. Its translation: CASSKLQMNTEAFF.

The chain employs TRBV20-1 and TRBJ2-1; D is perhaps TRBD2 (6 bases). Per the germline V gene, CDR1 is DFQATT and CDR2 is SNEGSKA (reference sequence). There are 14 residues in the CDR3. V lost 3 bases to trimming and J lost 4 bases, with 13 bases between them. Here the CDR3 reads CSASVRGDYNEQFF. In DNA, the CDR3 is TGCAGTGCTAGTGTCCGCGGGGATTACAATGAGCAGTTCTTC.